This is a list of T cell receptor beta chains from one sample in a study of blood T cell repertoires in COVID-19. The assay was immunoSEQ multiplex PCR, and TCRdb's table has in-frame clones only and misses some. Among some 240,000 clones, 75% to 90% were seen once, and the ten largest hold about 4.8%. The sample consisted of peripheral blood. The receptors here all came from a woman in her seventies with COVID-19, enrolled during active disease. Both conserved end residues are part of each CDR3. The D gene is left open where the match is weak. Clone sizes are given selectively: once, few, many, or a class where the clone is expanded.

CASSFFNRQSEQYF	TGTGCCAGCAGTTTCTTCAATAGACAGTCCGAGCAGTACTTC	TRBJ2-7	-	TRBV6-2/TRBV6-3	once
CASSEAAGRTTGELFF	TGTGCCAGCAGTGAAGCGGCAGGGCGGACCACCGGGGAGCTGTTTTTT	TRBJ2-2	-	TRBV2	-
CATSRDREIQGNTIYF	TGTGCCACCAGCAGAGACAGGGAAATACAAGGAAACACCATATATTTT	TRBJ1-3	-	TRBV15	-
CATSRGSGTGGGNQPQHF	TGTGCCACCAGCCGGGGCTCAGGGACAGGGGGCGGGAATCAGCCCCAGCATTTT	TRBJ1-5	TRBD1	TRBV15	once
CASSPGGQRNSYGYTF	TGTGCCAGCAGCCCGGGGGGACAACGAAACAGCTATGGCTACACCTTC	TRBJ1-2	-	TRBV5-6	once
CASSPGGVYSEAFF	TGTGCCAGCAGTCCCGGGGGGGTATATTCTGAAGCTTTCTTT	TRBJ1-1	-	TRBV27	-
CASSLGFRGTEAFF	TGTGCCAGCAGCTTGGGTTTCAGGGGGACTGAAGCTTTCTTT	TRBJ1-1	TRBD1	TRBV5-6	-
CASSYPEGSIFLQFF	TGTGCCAGCAGTTACCCGGAGGGCTCGATCTTTTTGCAGTTCTTC	TRBJ2-1	-	TRBV6-5	few
CASSRNRGKNTGELFF	TGTGCCAGCAGCCGGAACAGGGGAAAAAACACCGGGGAGCTGTTTTTT	TRBJ2-2	TRBD1	TRBV14	-
CAISGTGVSEQYF	TGTGCCATCAGCGGGACAGGGGTTAGCGAGCAGTACTTC	TRBJ2-7	TRBD1	TRBV10-3	-
CASRGQVGYGYTF	TGTGCCAGCAGGGGACAGGTCGGCTATGGCTACACCTTC	TRBJ1-2	TRBD1	TRBV2	-
CASSFTRGEQYF	TGTGCCAGCAGCTTCACCCGGGGTGAGCAGTACTTC	TRBJ2-7	-	TRBV5-4	-
CASSEGGRGVGSGANVLTF	TGCGCCAGCAGTGAAGGAGGGCGCGGTGTTGGCTCTGGGGCCAACGTCCTGACTTTC	TRBJ2-6	-	TRBV10-1	-
CASRTSGRVGTYEQYF	TGTGCCAGCAGAACTAGCGGGAGAGTTGGGACCTACGAGCAGTACTTC	TRBJ2-7	TRBD2	TRBV27	-
CASSIVGGYEQYF	TGTGCCAGTAGTATTGTGGGAGGTTACGAGCAGTACTTC	TRBJ2-7	-	TRBV19	few
CASSDGQGGQPQHF	TGTGCCAGCAGCGATGGACAGGGAGGTCAGCCCCAGCATTTT	TRBJ1-5	TRBD1	TRBV5-4	-
CAWSVSGRNEQYF	TGTGCCTGGAGTGTCAGCGGGAGAAACGAGCAGTACTTC	TRBJ2-7	TRBD2	TRBV30	-
CASSLRSDTQYF	TGTGCCAGCAGCTTACGTTCAGATACGCAGTATTTT	TRBJ2-3	-	TRBV11-3	once
CASSARQGWTTNEKLFF	TGTGCCAGCAGCGCACGACAGGGGTGGACAACTAATGAAAAACTGTTTTTT	TRBJ1-4	TRBD1	TRBV7-8	-
CASSPRGDTEAFF	TGTGCCAGCTCACCGCGGGGCGACACTGAAGCTTTCTTT	TRBJ1-1	-	TRBV18	-
CASSLGGRDHTGELFF	TGTGCCAGCAGCTTGGGCGGGAGGGATCACACCGGGGAGCTGTTTTTT	TRBJ2-2	TRBD2	TRBV5-4	-
CASTRRGSDYNEQFF	TGCGCCAGCACCCGGAGAGGCAGCGACTACAATGAGCAGTTCTTC	TRBJ2-1	-	TRBV5-1	-
CASSRTVTNQPQHF	TGTGCCAGCTCCCGGACTGTTACTAATCAGCCCCAGCATTTT	TRBJ1-5	-	TRBV6-5	-
CAISANRDADTQYF	TGTGCCATCAGTGCCAACAGGGACGCAGATACGCAGTATTTT	TRBJ2-3	-	TRBV10-3	-
CASSYRGGNTEAFF	TGTGCCAGCAGTTACAGGGGCGGGAACACTGAAGCTTTCTTT	TRBJ1-1	-	TRBV6-5	-
CASSPGGTAQDYQPQHF	TGTGCCAGCAGCCCTGGCGGGACAGCCCAAGATTATCAGCCCCAGCATTTT	TRBJ1-5	TRBD1	TRBV7-2	-
CASSRTNTGELFF	TGTGCCAGCAGCCGTACGAACACCGGGGAGCTGTTTTTT	TRBJ2-2	-	TRBV7-8	once
CASSLGIQRTSRAYEQYF	TGCGCCAGCAGCCTGGGGATCCAACGGACTAGCCGTGCCTACGAGCAGTACTTC	TRBJ2-7	TRBD2	TRBV5-1	once
CASIPRETFMEQYF	TGTGCCAGTATCCCCCGGGAGACGTTTATGGAGCAGTACTTC	TRBJ2-7	-	TRBV6-5	-
CAISEFTVPNEKLFF	TGTGCCATCAGTGAGTTTACAGTACCTAATGAAAAACTGTTTTTT	TRBJ1-4	-	TRBV10-3	-
CASSQSRGATRGGSYEQYF	TGTGCCAGCTCACAGAGTCGTGGGGCGACTCGAGGTGGCTCCTACGAGCAGTACTTC	TRBJ2-7	-	TRBV18	-
CASSLRRDEQYF	TGTGCCAGCAGCTTACGCCGCGACGAGCAGTACTTC	TRBJ2-7	-	TRBV7-6	-
CASSGRGGTYEQYF	TGTGCCAGCAGCGGACGCGGGGGGACCTACGAGCAGTACTTC	TRBJ2-7	TRBD2	TRBV7-2	-
CASSQRGNTIYF	TGTGCCAGCAGCCAACGGGGAAACACCATATATTTT	TRBJ1-3	-	TRBV28	-
CASSAPGGFSYEQYF	TGTGCCAGCAGCGCGCCAGGGGGATTCTCCTACGAGCAGTACTTC	TRBJ2-7	TRBD1	TRBV7-2	once
CASSPYRLSGNTIYF	TGTGCCAGCAGTCCGTACAGGCTCTCTGGAAACACCATATATTTT	TRBJ1-3	-	TRBV27	-
CASSRDWYEQYF	TGTGCCAGCAGCCGGGACTGGTACGAGCAGTACTTC	TRBJ2-7	-	TRBV7-2	-
CASSSRDKNYGYTF	TGTGCCAGCAGTTCGAGGGACAAAAACTATGGCTACACCTTC	TRBJ1-2	-	TRBV28	-
CASRRENTGELFF	TGTGCCAGCCGGAGGGAGAACACCGGGGAGCTGTTTTTT	TRBJ2-2	-	TRBV2	once
CASSQTGVRGTEAFF	TGTGCCAGCAGCCAGACGGGCGTCCGGGGGACTGAAGCTTTCTTT	TRBJ1-1	-	TRBV3-1/TRBV3-2	-
CASSQKRATNTGELFF	TGTGCCAGCAGCCAAAAGCGGGCCACGAACACCGGGGAGCTGTTTTTT	TRBJ2-2	-	TRBV3-1/TRBV3-2	-
CASSLFGTSYSGELFF	TGTGCCAGCAGTTTATTCGGGACTAGCTACTCCGGGGAGCTGTTTTTT	TRBJ2-2	TRBD2	TRBV27	-
CASSLYRGRDEQFF	TGTGCCAGCAGTTTATACAGGGGACGCGATGAGCAGTTCTTC	TRBJ2-1	TRBD1	TRBV28	few
CASSPGQTINYGYTF	TGCGCCAGCAGCCCCGGACAGACGATTAACTATGGCTACACCTTC	TRBJ1-2	-	TRBV5-1	-
CASSSLPSRDKNIQYF	TGTGCCAGCAGCTCGCTCCCCTCCAGGGACAAAAACATTCAGTACTTC	TRBJ2-4	-	TRBV7-2	-
CASKETDSSNEKLFF	TGTGCCAGTAAGGAGACGGACAGTTCTAATGAAAAACTGTTTTTT	TRBJ1-4	-	TRBV19	once
CASSQEVQGGTDTQYF	TGCGCCAGCAGCCAAGAAGTCCAGGGGGGCACAGATACGCAGTATTTT	TRBJ2-3	TRBD1	TRBV4-3	-
CASSLITRNYGYTF	TGTGCCAGCAGTTTAATAACCAGAAACTATGGCTACACCTTC	TRBJ1-2	-	TRBV28	few
CASSLTGYTEAFF	TGTGCCAGCAGCTTAACGGGGTACACTGAAGCTTTCTTT	TRBJ1-1	-	TRBV7-8	-
CASSVVVYEQFF	TGTGCCAGCAGCGTAGTCGTCTATGAGCAGTTCTTC	TRBJ2-1	-	TRBV7-9	once
CASIRRGGMGTDTQYF	TGTGCCAGCATCCGACGGGGGGGGATGGGGACAGATACGCAGTATTTT	TRBJ2-3	TRBD2	TRBV6-6	few
CAISVKESGYNEQFF	TGTGCCATCAGTGTTAAGGAGTCAGGGTACAATGAGCAGTTCTTC	TRBJ2-1	-	TRBV10-3	-